One T cell receptor beta chain is described in this entry. The data are from a study of blood T cell repertoires in COVID-19. Across the whole study: The samples span acute and convalescent COVID-19 from the United States, Italy and Spain. The analysed material was cDNA or gDNA that came from T cells, B-cell-depleted T cells, or PBMCs.

V shed 7 bases and J 3 bases; nucleotides not matched to a gene: 12. Germline V CDR1 and CDR2: MNHNY, SVGAGI (reference sequence). The CDR3 spans 15 residues. Per the original methods: Estimated nucleated cell counts came from reference gene primer amplification. The table came from immunoSEQ multiplex PCR; TCRdb's copy has only in-frame clones and leaves some out. V and J calls plus clone size are reproduced from that table; the DNA served to infer D and trimming. Found here are roughly 80,000 clones, about 80% of them singletons; the top ten hold around 14%. The clonotype comes from a human donor in a cohort sampled during active COVID-19. Source material: peripheral blood. The V and J genes are TRBV6-6 and TRBJ2-7, with 7 nucleotides matching TRBD1. CDR3 DNA sequence: TGTGCCAGCACCACGAGGGACAGATCCCTCTACGAGCAGTACTTC. It encodes CASTTRDRSLYEQYF.